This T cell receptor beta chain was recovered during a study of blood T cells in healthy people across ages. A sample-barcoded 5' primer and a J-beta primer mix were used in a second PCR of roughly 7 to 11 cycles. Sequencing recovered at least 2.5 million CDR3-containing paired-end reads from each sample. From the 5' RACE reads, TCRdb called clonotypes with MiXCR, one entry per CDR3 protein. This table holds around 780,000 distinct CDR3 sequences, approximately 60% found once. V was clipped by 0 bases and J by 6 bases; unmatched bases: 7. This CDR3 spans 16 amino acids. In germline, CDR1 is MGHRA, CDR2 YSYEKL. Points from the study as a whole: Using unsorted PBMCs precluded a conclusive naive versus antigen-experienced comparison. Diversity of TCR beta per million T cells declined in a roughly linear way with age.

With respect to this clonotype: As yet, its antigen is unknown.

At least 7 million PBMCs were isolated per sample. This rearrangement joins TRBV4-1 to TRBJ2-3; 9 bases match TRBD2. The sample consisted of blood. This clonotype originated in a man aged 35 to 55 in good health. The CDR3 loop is CASSQDTGGRGDTQYF. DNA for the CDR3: TGCGCCAGCAGCCAAGATACGGGCGGGAGGGGGGATACGCAGTATTTT.